The sequence of this T cell receptor beta chain was determined in a study of shared clonotypes between healthy human individuals. Only in-frame clones appear in the TCRdb table, and some are missing; sequencing was by immunoSEQ multiplex PCR. Of some 2 million clones detected, approximately 94% appear once; the ten largest clones hold about 1.1%. The CDR3 has 17 residues. The V segment lost 3 bases and the J segment 7 bases; nucleotides outside the gene matches: 13. CDR1 is SGDLS and CDR2 is YYNGEE in the germline V gene. CD45RO-negative, CCR7-selected cells formed the naive CD8 fraction, which excluded terminally differentiated effector memory CD45RA+ cells. Free of recent acute infections or vaccinations, the donors were healthy HIV-negative adults.

This TCR derives from a man younger than 30 in good health. J is TRBJ1-2 and V is TRBV9, with TRBD1 matching 12 bases. Sample: naive CD8+ T cells sorted from blood. This chain's CDR3 is CASSDGTGGLIVGGYTF. The CDR3 DNA reads as TGTGCCAGCAGCGACGGGACAGGGGGCCTTATAGTTGGTGGCTACACCTTC.